These 14 T cell receptor beta chains were all obtained from the same sample, sequenced in a study of cytomegalovirus exposure and HLA in healthy donors. PCR employed 60 Vbeta and 13 Jbeta primers. Sequencing was performed with immunoSEQ multiplex PCR; in TCRdb, only in-frame clones are kept and a portion is missing. Found here are 90,000 to 130,000 clones, around 85% of them singletons; the top ten hold around 2%. The specimen was PBMCs. The receptors here all came from a man in his forties or fifties in good health and CMV-seronegative.

CDR3 sequence: CASSVGGTGHVSGANVLTF. DNA of the CDR3: TGTGCCAGCAGCGTAGGGGGGACAGGGCACGTCTCTGGGGCCAACGTCCTGACTTTC. The chain uses TRBV9 and TRBJ2-6; TRBD1 matches at 9 bases. The J segment lost 0 bases and the V segment lost 0 bases, leaving 7 bases of the junction unmatched. The CDR3 runs 19 residues. The germline V gene encodes CDR1 SGDLS and CDR2 YYNGEE.

This chain links TRBV7-9 with TRBJ1-4; D not resolved. This CDR3 is 12 amino acids long. V was pared by 3 bases and J by 7 bases, with 6 bases between. Germline lookup yields CDR1 SEHNR and CDR2 FQNEAQ (reference sequence). In DNA, the CDR3 is TGTGCCAGCAGCTTGCGAGGTGAAAAACTGTTTTTT. This gives the protein CASSLRGEKLFF.

The rearrangement joins TRBV10-3 to TRBJ2-4; D uncertain. Germline V lookup: CDR1 ENHRY, CDR2 SYGVKD. V was trimmed by 3 bases and J by 0 bases, leaving 12 bases between them. This CDR3 region has 16 residues. This chain's CDR3 is CAISDSMKLAKNIQYF. The CDR3 DNA sequence: TGTGCCATCAGTGATTCGATGAAGCTAGCCAAAAACATTCAGTACTTC.

This clone occurred a few times. V and J are TRBV6-5 and TRBJ1-1, with TRBD1 as a possible D gene (6 bases). The CDR3 length is 11 residues. CDR1 and CDR2 from the germline V gene are MNHEY and SVGAGI. V was cut by 5 bases and J by 11 bases, with 12 bases left in between. CDR3 sequence reads: CASSARGSAFF. CDR3 DNA sequence: TGTGCCAGCAGTGCTAGGGGGTCGGCTTTCTTT.

In DNA form, the CDR3 reads TGTGCCAGCAGCTCCGGGACTAGCGGGGAATTCGATGAGCAGTTCTTC. Protein sequence: CASSSGTSGEFDEQFF. The chain has TRBV5-4 and TRBJ2-1, with 13 nucleotides matching TRBD2. With V trimmed by 3 bases and J by 8 bases, 8 bases remained unmatched. CDR1 SGHNT and CDR2 YYREEE come from the germline V gene (reference sequence). The CDR3 has 16 amino acids. The complete variable domain, with remaining parts taken from reference TRBV5-4 and TRBJ2-1, reads ETGVTQSPTHLIKTRGQQVTLRCSSQSGHNTVSWYQQALGQGPQFIFQYYREEENGRGNFPPRFSGLQFPNYSSELNVNALELDDSALYLCASSSGTSGEFDEQFFGPGTRLTVL.

The genes are TRBV6-1 and TRBJ1-4; the D is unclear. This CDR3 spans 14 amino acids. CDR1 is MNHNS, CDR2 SASEGT, per germline. Trimming removed 7 bases from V and 0 bases from J, with 9 bases in between. CDR3 sequence reads: CASIREATNEKLFF. As DNA, the CDR3 is TGTGCCAGCATTCGGGAGGCAACTAATGAAAAACTGTTTTTT.

The chain employs TRBV4-2 and TRBJ1-2; TRBD1 matches 10 bases. Unmatched junction bases numbered 8, after V lost 0 bases and J lost 10 bases. This CDR3 spans 15 amino acids. Germline V gives CDR1 LGHNA, CDR2 YNFKEQ. The CDR3 DNA is TGTGCCAGCAGCCAAGATCTGACAGGGGGCGATGACTACACCTTC. It yields the protein CASSQDLTGGDDYTF.

This clone appeared a few times. This sequence joins TRBV4-2 and TRBJ1-5, with 7 nucleotides matching TRBD1. V was clipped by 4 bases and J by 5 bases; unmatched bases: 17. This CDR3 is built from 18 residues. Per germline, CDR1 LGHNA and CDR2 YNFKEQ. The CDR3 sequence: CASSLEPLTGTVYQPQHF. The CDR3 bases are TGTGCCAGCAGCCTCGAGCCCCTTACCGGGACAGTCTATCAGCCCCAGCATTTT.

V and J are TRBV5-1 and TRBJ2-5; 8 bases agree with TRBD2. CDR1 is SGHRS and CDR2 is YFSETQ in the germline V gene. The CDR3 sequence is 16 residues long. The V segment lost 0 bases and the J segment 1 base; nucleotides outside the gene matches: 5. The CDR3 bases are TGCGCCAGCAGCTTGGGTGCGGGGGGTGTCCAAGAGACCCAGTACTTC. Translated, it gives CASSLGAGGVQETQYF.

J is TRBJ2-1 and V is TRBV28, with D perhaps matching TRBD2 (6 bases). The germline gives CDR1 MDHEN, CDR2 SYDVKM. V was shortened by 9 bases and J by 4 bases, with 19 bases between the two germline ends. This CDR3 region has 15 residues. Written as DNA, the CDR3 is TGTGCCAGTTTCCCCACGGGGGTAGTATACAATGAGCAGTTCTTC. Protein sequence: CASFPTGVVYNEQFF.

The V and J genes are TRBV30 and TRBJ2-7; 8 bases map to TRBD2. J lost 3 bases, V lost 0 bases, and 10 bases had no gene match. Germline CDR1 GTSNPN, CDR2 SVGIG (reference sequence). The CDR3 totals 16 residues. For the CDR3, the DNA is TGTGCCTGGAGTGTACGAAACGGGGGGGGAAACTACGAGCAGTACTTC. Amino acids: CAWSVRNGGGNYEQYF.

The genes are TRBV7-2 and TRBJ2-5, with D perhaps matching TRBD2 (6 bases). Deletions cut 5 bases from V and 7 bases from J, with 17 bases between. Germline V gene data show CDR1 as SGHTA and CDR2 as FQGNSA. The CDR3 covers 14 residues. The CDR3 DNA follows: TGTGCCAGCAGCCCTGGGACGTCGCGGGGGACCCAGTACTTC. Its protein product is CASSPGTSRGTQYF.

This chain uses TRBV11-2 with TRBJ1-1; 9 nucleotides align to TRBD1. The V gene's germline CDR1 is SGHAT and CDR2 FQNNGV. This CDR3 has 13 residues. After removal of 7 bases from V and 4 bases from J, the junction contained 4 bases not matched to a gene. CDR3: CASTRDRVTEAFF. In DNA, the CDR3 is TGTGCCAGCACAAGGGACAGGGTCACTGAAGCTTTCTTT.

This chain joins TRBV5-1 and TRBJ2-1; D perhaps matches TRBD2 (6 bases). The germline gives CDR1 SGHRS, CDR2 YFSETQ. The CDR3 has 15 residues. Trimming pared 6 bases from V and 0 bases from J, leaving 13 bases between. CDR3: CASKFQTSSYNEQFF. The CDR3 region has the DNA TGCGCCAGCAAATTCCAGACTAGCTCCTACAATGAGCAGTTCTTC.